The source of this T cell receptor (beta chain) is a study of T cell changes during pregnancy in multiple sclerosis. Profiled with immunoSEQ multiplex PCR; TCRdb holds only in-frame clones, not every one. The profile covers roughly 48,000 clones, with roughly 92% appearing a single time and over 0.85% taken by the ten largest. V lost 5 bases and J lost 7; bases outside the gene matches: 8. Germline V gene data show CDR1 as LNHDA and CDR2 as SQIVND (reference sequence). This CDR3 is built from 15 residues. This sequence joins TRBV19 and TRBJ1-6; TRBD1 agrees at 7 bases. The sample was CD4+ T cells from peripheral blood mononuclear cells, taken in the second trimester of pregnancy. The TCR comes from a female donor in good health, enrolled as a control in a pregnancy study. The CDR3 region has the DNA TGTGCCAGTAGTGACCGACAGGGAGGCAATTCACCCCTCCACTTT. Its protein product is CASSDRQGGNSPLHF.